The 20 T cell receptor beta chains below were found in one sample sequenced in a study of vaccination and CD4 T cells after COVID-19. Sequenced with the Oncomine TCR Beta short-read assay was DNA taken from cultured CD4+ T cells. TCRdb reprocessed the PCR reads with MiXCR, giving one entry per CDR3 protein. The sample has about 14,000 distinct CDR3 sequences, around 50% seen once. Their cognate antigens are unknown. As for treatment: roughly 10-day PBMC culture with coronavirus spike peptide pools or control peptides (ViraFEST assay). Source material: CD4+ T cells from blood, cultured in vitro. The receptors shown here come from a human donor who had recovered from COVID-19.

The table lists this clonotype with a few counts. The chain has TRBV9 and TRBJ2-7; 9 nucleotides agree with TRBD1. The CDR3 length is 14 residues. Trimming at V came to 2 bases and at J to 4 bases, leaving 4 bases not matched to a gene. Germline CDR1 reads SGDLS; CDR2 reads YYNGEE. The CDR3 DNA follows: TGTGCCAGCAGCGTCAGACAGGGGGGGTACGAGCAGTACTTC. Its translation is CASSVRQGGYEQYF. Variable domain in full (rest from reference TRBV9 and TRBJ2-7): DSGVTQTPKHLITATGQRVTLRCSPRSGDLSVYWYQQSLDQGLQFLIQYYNGEERAKGNILERFSAQQFPDLHSELNLSSLELGDSALYFCASSVRQGGYEQYFGPGTRLTVT.

This clonotype was detected a few times. The V and J genes are TRBV20-1 and TRBJ1-2, with D perhaps matching TRBD1 (5 bases). Germline lookup yields CDR1 DFQATT and CDR2 SNEGSKA (reference sequence). Trimming shortened V by 0 bases and J by 8 bases, and 13 bases separated the two germline ends. The CDR3 is 13 amino acids. In DNA, the CDR3 is TGCAGTGCTAGAGATAGCCGGGGACGGGGCTACACCTTC. It specifies CSARDSRGRGYTF.

The V and J genes are TRBV28 and TRBJ1-2; D ambiguous. Germline assignment: CDR1 MDHEN and CDR2 SYDVKM. The CDR3 contains 16 residues. V lost 5 bases, J lost 1 base, and 17 bases lay in between. CDR3 loop: CASSLSPPTGNYGYTF. The CDR3 DNA follows: TGTGCCAGCAGTCTATCCCCCCCAACGGGTAACTATGGCTACACCTTC.

V and J are TRBV20-1 and TRBJ2-2; 8 bases align to TRBD2. The CDR3 loop spans 16 amino acids. V lost 0 bases to trimming and J lost 1 base; unmatched junction nucleotides: 4. Germline assignment: CDR1 DFQATT and CDR2 SNEGSKA (reference sequence). The CDR3 DNA reads TGCAGTGCTAGAGATCTGGCGGGAGGGAACACCGGGGAGCTGTTTTTT. Amino acid sequence: CSARDLAGGNTGELFF.

The chain carries TRBV20-1 and TRBJ1-1, with no clear D. Trimming took 0 bases from V and 0 from J, leaving 14 bases between them. This CDR3 comprises 16 residues. Germline loops: CDR1 DFQATT, CDR2 SNEGSKA (reference sequence). CDR3 sequence reads: CSARDPRGGVNTEAFF. The CDR3 DNA follows: TGCAGTGCTAGAGATCCGCGGGGTGGTGTGAACACTGAAGCTTTCTTT.

The V and J genes are TRBV10-3 and TRBJ1-2; 8 positions match TRBD1. The CDR3 consists of 13 residues. V lost 8 bases, J lost 4 bases, and 6 bases stayed unmatched. CDR1 is ENHRY, CDR2 SYGVKD, per germline. CDR3 in DNA: TGTGCCATCTCAGGGGGCGCCGGCTATGGCTACACCTTC. This gives the protein CAISGGAGYGYTF.

V and J are TRBV20-1 and TRBJ2-1, with 12 bases that match TRBD2. There are 24 residues in the CDR3. Germline V gene data show CDR1 as DFQATT and CDR2 as SNEGSKA (reference sequence). J lost 0 bases, V lost 6 bases, and 30 bases had no gene match. The CDR3 loop is CSAPYLTTSGSLLWDFFSYNEQFF. CDR3 coding DNA: TGCAGTGCCCCTTACCTGACGACTAGCGGGAGCCTACTGTGGGACTTCTTCTCCTACAATGAGCAGTTCTTC.

With respect to this clonotype: No conserved phenylalanine or tryptophan is present at the end of the CDR3, so a read error is the likely explanation. The V call is TRBV6-2 or TRBV6-3, the J call TRBJ2-7; the D is unclear. Trimming took 6 bases from V and 6 from J, leaving 12 bases between them. Germline CDR1 reads MNHEY; CDR2 reads SVGEGT. This CDR3 has 12 residues. DNA of the CDR3: TGTGCCAGCAGAACCGACACCGCCGAGCAGTACTAC. Amino acids: CASRTDTAEQYY.

In this sample, this clonotype turned up a few times. This rearrangement joins TRBV7-3 to TRBJ1-2; no firm D call. The V gene lost 1 base and the J gene lost 4 bases, with 13 bases spanning the gap. CDR3 length: 15 amino acids. The germline V gene has CDR1 SGHTA and CDR2 FQGTGA. The CDR3 loop reads CASSLSAGTSYGYTF. The CDR3 DNA follows: TGTGCCAGCAGCTTAAGTGCAGGCACCAGCTATGGCTACACCTTC.

This chain connects TRBV15 to TRBJ2-7; D is perhaps TRBD2 (6 bases). Germline values: CDR1 LNHNV, CDR2 YYDKDF (reference sequence). V was cut by 8 bases and J by 4 bases, with 15 bases left in between. The CDR3 is made up of 13 amino acids. The CDR3 DNA sequence: TGTGCCACCCGGAGGGGACGAAGTTACGAGCAGTACTTC. It specifies CATRRGRSYEQYF.

This clonotype turned up a few times. The gene calls are TRBV2 and TRBJ1-1; unclear D gene. Trimming shortened V by 7 bases and J by 7 bases, and 10 bases separated the two germline ends. The CDR3 has 11 residues. Germline V gene sequence: CDR1 SNHLY, CDR2 FYNNEI. CDR3 DNA: TGTGCCAGCAAGGACGGGGATGAAGCTTTCTTT. Translation gives CASKDGDEAFF.

This clonotype rates as medium-sized. At one of its ends the junction is not consistent with the germline gene, which may arise from a read error. The gene calls are TRBV2 and TRBJ1-2, with 9 positions matching TRBD1. The CDR3 loop spans 12 amino acids. Germline assignment: CDR1 SNHLY and CDR2 FYNNEI. The CDR3 bases are TGTGCCAGCAGCCCGACCCGGGACAGGGAAAACTTC. Its translation: CASSPTRDRENF.

The CDR3 DNA reads TGTGCCAGCTCACCAGGGTATGGCTACACCTTC. This encodes CASSPGYGYTF. This chain uses TRBV18 with TRBJ1-2; no clear D gene. Germline CDR1 is KGHSH and CDR2 is LQKENI. The CDR3 spans 11 residues. The V and J ends lost 2 bases and 5 bases respectively, with 3 bases between them.

CDR3 sequence (DNA): TGCAGTGCTAGAGAGATGGGCGGGAGGTACATTCAGTACTTC. Amino acids: CSAREMGGRYIQYF. The chain has TRBV20-1 and TRBJ2-4; 8 nucleotides line up with TRBD2. V lost 0 bases to trimming and J lost 8 bases; unmatched junction nucleotides: 6. CDR1 is DFQATT and CDR2 is SNEGSKA in the germline V gene (reference sequence). This CDR3 has 14 amino acids.

This clonotype was seen more than once but under ten times. V is TRBV6-1 and J is TRBJ2-4; D unclear. Germline V gene sequence: CDR1 MNHNS, CDR2 SASEGT. The V end was cut by 3 bases, the J end by 1 base, with 4 bases between. The CDR3 extends over 13 amino acids. The CDR3 is CASSDPAKNIQYF. The CDR3, as DNA: TGTGCCAGCAGTGATCCGGCCAAAAACATTCAGTACTTC.

This clonotype was picked up a small number of times. CDR3 amino acids: CSASDGRPTNEKLFF. CDR3 coding DNA: TGCAGTGCTTCTGATGGACGGCCAACTAATGAAAAACTGTTTTTT. The J gene is TRBJ1-4, the V gene TRBV20-1; D call uncertain. The CDR3 length is 15 residues. CDR1 and CDR2 (germline): DFQATT, SNEGSKA (reference sequence). Trimming cost V 5 bases and J 0 bases, with 13 bases left between them.

For the CDR3, the DNA is TGTGCCAGCAGACCCAGGGTGATGACTGGAAACACCATATATTTT. This gives the protein CASRPRVMTGNTIYF. The chain is built from TRBV7-9 and TRBJ1-3, with D perhaps matching TRBD1 (5 bases). The length of the CDR3 is 15 residues. Looked up from germline, CDR1 is SEHNR and CDR2 is FQNEAQ (reference sequence). Trimming pared 6 bases from V and 2 bases from J, leaving 14 bases between.

This sequence joins TRBV15 and TRBJ1-5, with D maybe TRBD1 (5 bases). The V and J ends lost 8 bases and 11 bases respectively, with 19 bases between them. CDR3 length: 13 amino acids. Germline V gives CDR1 LNHNV, CDR2 YYDKDF (reference sequence). The DNA of the CDR3 is TGTGCCACCCGGGGCCAGTATGAATCAGCCCAGCATTTT. It yields the protein CATRGQYESAQHF.

Concerning this clonotype: Compared with germline, one end of the junction differs, possibly owing to a read error. The rearrangement uses TRBV20-1 and TRBJ2-1; the D gene is possibly TRBD1 (6 bases). The CDR3 has 12 amino acids. Germline-derived CDR1 and CDR2 are DFQATT and SNEGSKA (reference sequence). CDR3 region: CSARGQSGEQFF. The CDR3, as DNA: TGCAGTGCAAGAGGACAGTCGGGTGAGCAGTTCTTC.

The chain carries TRBV9 and TRBJ1-6; 9 bases fit TRBD1. The CDR3 has 15 amino acids. J lost 6 bases, V lost 7 bases, and 8 bases had no gene match. Germline-derived CDR1 and CDR2 are SGDLS and YYNGEE. For the CDR3, the DNA is TGTGCCAGCCGCCCTCGACAGGGGGGTAATTCACCCCTCCACTTT. Encoded protein: CASRPRQGGNSPLHF. Based on the CDR3 plus reference TRBV9 and TRBJ1-6, the full variable domain is DSGVTQTPKHLITATGQRVTLRCSPRSGDLSVYWYQQSLDQGLQFLIQYYNGEERAKGNILERFSAQQFPDLHSELNLSSLELGDSALYFCASRPRQGGNSPLHFGNGTRLTVT.